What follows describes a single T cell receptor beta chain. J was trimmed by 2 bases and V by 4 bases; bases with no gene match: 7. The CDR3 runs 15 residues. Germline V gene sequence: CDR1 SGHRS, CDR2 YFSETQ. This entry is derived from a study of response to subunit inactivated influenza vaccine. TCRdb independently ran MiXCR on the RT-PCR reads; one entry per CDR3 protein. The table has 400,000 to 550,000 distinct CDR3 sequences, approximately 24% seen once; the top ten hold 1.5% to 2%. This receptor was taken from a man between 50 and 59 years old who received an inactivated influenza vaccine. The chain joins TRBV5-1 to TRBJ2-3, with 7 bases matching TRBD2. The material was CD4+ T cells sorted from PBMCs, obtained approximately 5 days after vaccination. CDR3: CASSGTGTNTDTQYF. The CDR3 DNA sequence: TGCGCCAGCAGCGGAACCGGGACTAACACAGATACGCAGTATTTT.